Each of the 29 T cell receptor beta chains below was sequenced from the same sample in a study of shared clonotypes between healthy human individuals. Profiling relied on immunoSEQ multiplex PCR, and the TCRdb table lists in-frame clones only, not all of them. The table lists approximately 2.4 million clones, 95% of them singletons. Sequenced material: naive CD4+ T cells sorted from blood. Documented subset: CD45RA+ positively selected. The source is a man younger than 30 in good health.

The chain combines TRBV29-1 with TRBJ2-4; weak D call: TRBD1 (5 bases). The V gene lost 3 bases and the J gene lost 5 bases, with 5 bases spanning the gap. There are 11 residues in the CDR3. Germline V gene data show CDR1 as SQVTM and CDR2 as ANQGSEA. The CDR3 nucleotides are TGCAGCGTTGACAGGGAAAACATTCAGTACTTC. It translates to CSVDRENIQYF.

In regard to this clone: This sample includes further DNA sequences coding for the same CDR3. The chain couples TRBV5-1 to TRBJ2-7; no definite D call. CDR3 length: 15 amino acids. V lost 0 bases to trimming and J lost 0 bases, with 10 bases between them. Germline V gene data show CDR1 as SGHRS and CDR2 as YFSETQ. The CDR3 protein is CASSLGQVSSYEQYF. For the CDR3, the DNA is TGCGCCAGCAGCTTGGGGCAGGTGAGCTCCTACGAGCAGTACTTC.

The V gene is TRBV4-1, the J gene TRBJ2-7; 9 nucleotides align to TRBD2. The length of the CDR3 is 17 residues. V lost 0 bases, J lost 6 bases, and 12 bases stayed unmatched. Germline lookup yields CDR1 MGHRA and CDR2 YSYEKL. CDR3 coding DNA: TGCGCCAGCAGCCAAGATGTTGGCGGGAGGGCGATTGGCGAGCAGTACTTC. Residues: CASSQDVGGRAIGEQYF.

The genes are TRBV6-5 and TRBJ2-7, with 9 nucleotides matching TRBD1. The CDR3 consists of 14 residues. Germline V gene lookup returns CDR1 MNHEY and CDR2 SVGAGI. The ends lost 6 bases at V and 6 bases at J; junction bases unmatched: 9. CDR3 in amino acids: CASRPGDRASEQYF. CDR3 coding DNA: TGTGCCAGCAGACCTGGGGACAGGGCGAGCGAGCAGTACTTC.

This chain uses TRBV7-2 with TRBJ2-4, with 9 bases fitting TRBD2. CDR1 is SGHTA, CDR2 FQGNSA, per germline. J lost 0 bases, V lost 3 bases, and 6 bases had no gene match. The CDR3 sequence is 17 residues long. CDR3 amino acids: CASSFLAGPVAKNIQYF. The CDR3 nucleotides are TGTGCCAGCAGCTTCCTAGCGGGACCTGTAGCCAAAAACATTCAGTACTTC.

The genes are TRBV4-3 and TRBJ2-5; 8 bases line up with TRBD1. CDR1 and CDR2 (germline): LGHNA, YSLEER. V was pared by 3 bases and J by 4 bases, with 7 bases of the junction left unmatched. The CDR3 has 15 amino acids. The CDR3, as DNA: TGCGCCAGCAGCCATCGGGACAGGTATGGAGAGACCCAGTACTTC. Amino acids: CASSHRDRYGETQYF.

Points on this clone: This same CDR3 is encoded by further DNA sequences in the sample. The chain combines TRBV6-5 with TRBJ1-2; no clear D gene. The CDR3 runs 13 residues. The V gene lost 0 bases and the J gene lost 2 bases, with 4 bases spanning the gap. Germline assignment: CDR1 MNHEY and CDR2 SVGAGI. The CDR3 protein is CASSYSLNYGYTF. For the CDR3, the DNA is TGTGCCAGCAGTTACTCGCTCAACTATGGCTACACCTTC.

This chain joins TRBV6-1 and TRBJ2-3; D may correspond to TRBD1 or TRBD2 (5 bases each). From germline, CDR1 is MNHNS and CDR2 SASEGT. V lost 2 bases and J lost 1, with 13 bases in between. The CDR3 length is 16 residues. CDR3 coding DNA: TGTGCCAGCAGTGAAAGTCCAGGGAGCCGCACAGATACGCAGTATTTT. Its translation is CASSESPGSRTDTQYF.

The V call is TRBV5-4, the J call TRBJ2-2, with 8 positions matching TRBD1. With V trimmed by 0 bases and J by 5 bases, 18 bases remained unmatched. CDR3 size: 20 residues. Germline CDR1 is SGHNT and CDR2 is YYREEE (reference sequence). In DNA, the CDR3 is TGTGCCAGCAGCTTGGACGGCAGGGGGCGTATCATGGGGAAGACCGGGGAGCTGTTTTTT. As protein: CASSLDGRGRIMGKTGELFF.

This chain connects TRBV6-7 to TRBJ1-1; D gene ambiguous. Being an ORF, TRBV6-7 has a function that is uncertain. This CDR3 is 16 amino acids long. Trimming pared 0 bases from V and 0 bases from J, leaving 11 bases between. CDR3: CASSYSPVRLNTEAFF. The CDR3 coding sequence is TGTGCCAGCAGTTACTCACCGGTGCGTTTGAACACTGAAGCTTTCTTT.

The chain couples TRBV2 to TRBJ2-2, with TRBD2 matching 7 bases. Germline CDR1 is SNHLY and CDR2 is FYNNEI. This CDR3 is 15 amino acids long. Trimming took 6 bases from V and 1 from J; bases not matched to a gene: 5. CDR3 in amino acids: CASRAGLENTGELFF. As DNA, the CDR3 is TGTGCCAGCAGGGCCGGACTAGAGAACACCGGGGAGCTGTTTTTT.

This chain connects TRBV5-1 to TRBJ2-7; no clear D. The CDR3 has 13 amino acids. Germline CDR1 SGHRS, CDR2 YFSETQ. The V gene lost 4 bases and the J gene lost 7 bases, with 15 bases spanning the gap. The chain's CDR3 is CASSPTNSLEQYF. CDR3 nucleotides: TGCGCCAGCAGCCCCACGAACAGTCTAGAGCAGTACTTC. The full variable domain, rest sourced from reference TRBV5-1 and TRBJ2-7, is KAGVTQTPRYLIKTRGQQVTLSCSPISGHRSVSWYQQTPGQGLQFLFEYFSETQRNKGNFPGRFSGRQFSNSRSEMNVSTLELGDSALYLCASSPTNSLEQYFGPGTRLTVT.

This rearrangement joins TRBV6-1 to TRBJ2-1; D remains ambiguous. Trimming pared 4 bases from V and 1 base from J, leaving 11 bases between. The germline V gene encodes CDR1 MNHNS and CDR2 SASEGT. The CDR3 runs 15 residues. CDR3: CASSVDVGSYNEQFF. The CDR3 nucleotides are TGTGCCAGCAGTGTGGATGTCGGGTCCTACAATGAGCAGTTCTTC.

The genes are TRBV6-5 and TRBJ2-7; D is unclear. V dropped 7 bases and J dropped 1 base, with 11 bases sitting between them. Germline values: CDR1 MNHEY, CDR2 SVGAGI. The CDR3 has 13 amino acids. The CDR3, as DNA: TGTGCCAGCAAATCACCCGGGTCCTACGAGCAGTACTTC. It codes for CASKSPGSYEQYF.

J is TRBJ2-7 and V is TRBV7-9, with 8 bases identical to TRBD2. Per germline, CDR1 SEHNR and CDR2 FQNEAQ (reference sequence). CDR3 length: 15 amino acids. J gave up 3 bases and V 4 bases, and 8 bases lay outside the gene matches. Here the CDR3 DNA reads TGTGCCAGCAGCTCTCCGACCGGGGGGGACTACGAGCAGTACTTC. Translating gives CASSSPTGGDYEQYF.

The chain is built from TRBV21-1 and TRBJ1-5. TRBV21-1 is described as a pseudogene. CDR3 size: 15 residues. CDR3 protein: CASSKTYGTGQPQHF. CDR3 bases: TGTGCCAGCAGCAAGACATACGGGACGGGACAGCCCCAGCATTTT.

This rearrangement joins TRBV5-8 to TRBJ1-1; tentative D call: TRBD1 (5 bases). Germline CDR1 is SGHTS and CDR2 is YDEGEE. This CDR3 is built from 15 residues. V shed 0 bases and J shed 1 base, with 10 bases lying between them. The CDR3 region has the DNA TGTGCCAGCAGCTTGGTGGGGCAAGGGAACACTGAAGCTTTCTTT. Translated, it gives CASSLVGQGNTEAFF.

The chain employs TRBV27 and TRBJ1-1; D is undetermined. The CDR3 has 12 amino acids. The V end lost 8 bases, the J end lost 11 bases, and 18 bases lay between the germline ends. Germline V gene sequence: CDR1 MNHEY, CDR2 SMNVEV (reference sequence). The CDR3: CASGISPLRAFF. CDR3 nucleotides: TGTGCCAGCGGAATATCACCATTGCGCGCTTTCTTT.

The V gene is TRBV6-6, the J gene TRBJ2-2; D is unclear. Germline lookup yields CDR1 MNHNY and CDR2 SVGAGI (reference sequence). The CDR3 has 14 residues. V dropped 8 bases and J dropped 0 bases, with 10 bases sitting between them. Here the CDR3 reads CASDMSANTGELFF. The CDR3 DNA sequence: TGTGCCAGCGACATGTCCGCGAACACCGGGGAGCTGTTTTTT.

For this clone: This sample includes further DNA sequences coding for the same CDR3. The rearrangement uses TRBV6-1 and TRBJ1-1, with a possible D match to TRBD1 (6 bases). Germline V gene lookup returns CDR1 MNHNS and CDR2 SASEGT. CDR3 length: 14 residues. V was cut by 2 bases and J by 0 bases, with 7 bases left in between. CDR3: CASSEQGLNTEAFF. The CDR3 DNA reads as TGTGCCAGCAGTGAACAGGGGCTGAACACTGAAGCTTTCTTT.

A single count supports this clone. The gene calls are TRBV5-4 and TRBJ2-7, with 9 bases aligning to TRBD2. Per the germline V gene, CDR1 is SGHNT and CDR2 is YYREEE (reference sequence). V was pared by 0 bases and J by 5 bases, with 9 bases of the junction left unmatched. The CDR3 totals 16 residues. In nucleotides, the CDR3 is TGTGCCAGCAGCTTGGTGGCTAGCGGGGAAAAAAACGAGCAGTACTTC. This sequence encodes CASSLVASGEKNEQYF.

This chain joins TRBV25-1 and TRBJ1-3; D call uncertain. This CDR3 comprises 16 residues. The germline CDR1 and CDR2 sequences are MGHDK and SYGVNS. V lost 0 bases to trimming and J lost 1 base, with 10 bases between them. CDR3 bases: TGTGCCAGCAGTGAATATCCGGCAGGATCTGGAAACACCATATATTTT. It translates to CASSEYPAGSGNTIYF.

The chain has TRBV5-1 and TRBJ2-7; 10 positions agree with TRBD1. Trimming cost V 7 bases and J 2 bases; bases outside gene matches: 6. CDR1 is SGHRS and CDR2 is YFSETQ in the germline V gene. CDR3 length: 14 amino acids. This CDR3 reads CASQKGTGAYEQYF. DNA for the CDR3: TGCGCCAGCCAAAAGGGGACAGGGGCCTACGAGCAGTACTTC. Drawing the rest from reference TRBV5-1 and TRBJ2-7, the complete variable domain is KAGVTQTPRYLIKTRGQQVTLSCSPISGHRSVSWYQQTPGQGLQFLFEYFSETQRNKGNFPGRFSGRQFSNSRSEMNVSTLELGDSALYLCASQKGTGAYEQYFGPGTRLTVT.

V usage is TRBV7-2 and J usage is TRBJ2-5; D is unclear. The germline CDR1 and CDR2 sequences are SGHTA and FQGNSA. V was cut by 4 bases and J by 4 bases, with 13 bases left in between. The CDR3 is 14 amino acids. The CDR3 DNA is TGTGCCAGCAGCTCCCCTCTGGCCCGAGAGACCCAGTACTTC. Translating gives CASSSPLARETQYF.

The chain couples TRBV6-1 to TRBJ2-3; D gene uncertain. Germline assignment: CDR1 MNHNS and CDR2 SASEGT. The CDR3 is 12 residues long. Trimming left V 8 bases short and J 6 bases short, with 12 bases between. CDR3: CASRVRADTQYF. The DNA of the CDR3 is TGTGCCAGCCGTGTAAGGGCGGATACGCAGTATTTT.

The chain couples TRBV10-3 to TRBJ2-1; 15 bases are a match to TRBD2. Germline trimming cut 3 bases from V and 5 bases from J; bases unmatched to any gene: 2. CDR1 ENHRY and CDR2 SYGVKD come from the germline V gene. CDR3 length equals 16 residues. Here the CDR3 reads CAISEGLAGGDNEQFF. In nucleotides, the CDR3 is TGTGCCATCAGTGAAGGACTAGCGGGAGGGGACAATGAGCAGTTCTTC.

The V call is TRBV5-4, the J call TRBJ2-1, with 8 positions matching TRBD2. The ends lost 0 bases at V and 4 bases at J; junction bases unmatched: 6. The V gene's germline CDR1 is SGHNT and CDR2 YYREEE (reference sequence). There are 16 residues in the CDR3. CDR3 sequence reads: CASSLASGGPYNEQFF. Written as DNA, the CDR3 is TGTGCCAGCAGCTTGGCATCGGGAGGGCCATACAATGAGCAGTTCTTC.

CDR3 region: CASSTWTGPNTEAFF. DNA for the CDR3: TGTGCCAGCAGCACCTGGACAGGGCCGAACACTGAAGCTTTCTTT. The V gene is TRBV7-9, the J gene TRBJ1-1, with 8 bases identical to TRBD1. This CDR3 region has 15 residues. Trimming at V came to 5 bases and at J to 1 base, leaving 6 bases not matched to a gene. The germline CDR1 and CDR2 sequences are SEHNR and FQNEAQ (reference sequence).

The chain recombines TRBV10-3 with TRBJ2-2, with 12 bases fitting TRBD2. CDR1 and CDR2 (germline): ENHRY, SYGVKD. The V gene end was trimmed by 6 bases and the J gene end by 7 bases; junction bases not matched to a gene: 9. The CDR3 runs 16 residues. The CDR3 bases are TGTGCCATCAGGCAGACTAGCGGGAGTCTGGACGGGGAGCTGTTTTTT. It is translated as CAIRQTSGSLDGELFF.